Below, one TCR beta chain is given with its context. Antigen: not known. The sample is drawn from a study of monozygotic twins with inflammatory bowel disease. The study, taken as a whole, reports: No difference in repertoire similarity was seen between concordant and discordant twins, possibly because power was limited. Patients got different immunosuppressive treatments, which may have made their repertoires more variable. The co-twins with IBD showed lower TCRbeta diversity (inverse Simpson) than their healthy siblings.

One entry per CDR3 protein, without DNA, is what TCRdb gives after re-calling the 5' RACE reads. The sample table includes more than 350,000 distinct CDR3 sequences. The CDR3 covers 16 residues. This receptor was obtained from a human donor with ulcerative colitis or Crohn's disease, or a healthy co-twin of an affected twin (not recorded which). Sequenced material: blood. The chain combines TRBV12-3 or TRBV12-4 with TRBJ2-3; the TRBD1 assignment by TCRdb is unverifiable without DNA. The CDR3 is CASSLRGRGATDTQYF.